This is a list of T cell receptor beta chains from one sample in a study of glioma-infiltrating T cells. TCRdb re-derived calls from the multiplex PCR reads in MiXCR, one entry per CDR3 protein. The sample gives approximately 400,000 distinct CDR3 sequences, 41% of which show up once; around 11% is in the top ten. The material sequenced was glioma tissue, nonneoplastic brain tissue, or PBMCs (not recorded which). The receptor set was obtained from a human donor with low-grade glioma or glioblastoma, undergoing nonglioma brain surgery, or in good health (not recorded which). Both conserved end residues are part of each CDR3. For some rows the clone size is stated as once, few or many, or as a class when expanded; others skip it.

>TRBJ1-1|TRBV15|many
CATSRDRGATEAFF
>TRBJ1-1|TRBV20-1|many
CSALEGVFTEAFF
>TRBJ2-5|TRBV20-1|few
CSALRGAETQYF
>TRBJ2-5|TRBV25-1|many
CASSEAGGSETQYF
>TRBJ1-4|TRBV10-3|NA
CAICRDPALGEKLFF
>TRBJ1-5|TRBV11-2|few
CASSSSTGGGQPQHF
>TRBJ2-7|TRBV11-2|NA
CASSRRTSGTGAYF
>TRBJ2-7|TRBV4-1|NA
CASSQSGTGGEQYF
>TRBJ1-1|TRBV7-9|NA
CASSSLDVDTEAFF
>TRBJ2-1|TRBV10-3|NA
CAIRGTSGPSCNEQFF
>TRBJ2-1|TRBV6-1|NA
CASSEPGLAGGPRRSSYNEQFF
>TRBJ2-3|TRBV6-1|many
CASNRPTLTDTQYF
>TRBJ2-1|TRBV27|NA
CASKSLPSSYSEQFF
>TRBJ2-1|TRBV4-3|few
CASSQVPSGPNNEQFF
>TRBJ2-5|TRBV7-2|NA
CASSLAWTSGSETQYF
>TRBJ1-1|TRBV30|NA
CAWDRGRVTEAFF
>TRBJ2-5|TRBV6-5|NA
CASSYHSSWTSGSSQQETQYF
>TRBJ2-7|TRBV6-2/TRBV6-3|many
CASKGASYEQYF
>TRBJ2-4|TRBV7-9|NA
CASSLTSGRGNIQYF
>TRBJ2-5|TRBV20-1|few
CSAEQGSKTQYF
>TRBJ2-3|TRBV6-2/TRBV6-3|many
CASGTRGPDTQYF
>TRBJ2-1|TRBV28|NA
CASSFLGSDNEQFF
>TRBJ1-2|TRBV20-1|many
CSARNLPGQRNYGYTF
>TRBJ2-7|TRBV4-1|few
CASSQEGGRYYEQYF
>TRBJ2-5|TRBV11-1|NA
CASSFRPATIYQETQYF
>TRBJ2-7|TRBV4-3|NA
CASSQDRQWPYEQYF
>TRBJ2-3|TRBV6-2/TRBV6-3|NA
CASSYEGGTDTQYF
>TRBJ1-2|TRBV28|many
CASSLLGAPRDSRRKGYTF
>TRBJ2-7|TRBV20-1|NA
CSARELQPNTYEQYF
>TRBJ2-1|TRBV29-1|NA
CSVVAGVVFF
>TRBJ2-3|TRBV20-1|NA
CSATPGQNTDTQYF
>TRBJ2-2|TRBV28|NA
CASNEGKLENTGELFF
>TRBJ2-3|TRBV7-2|many
CASSLSLPSGRRTDTQYF
>TRBJ2-7|TRBV4-1|once
CASCGAGGPSSYEQYF
>TRBJ2-7|TRBV14|NA
CASSQMCWEQYF
>TRBJ2-3|TRBV15|many
CATSRRLNTDTQYF
>TRBJ2-3|TRBV25-1|many
CASTGPSLLPTDTQYF
>TRBJ2-1|TRBV5-1|few
CASSLGGASSYNEQFF
>TRBJ2-7|TRBV27|many
CASVLYSGGLYEQYF
>TRBJ1-1|TRBV7-3|few
CASSREMNTEAFF
>TRBJ1-3|TRBV20-1|NA
CSARAFQGGNTIYF
>TRBJ1-1|TRBV12-3/TRBV12-4|NA
CASSGVGTEAFF
>TRBJ2-5|TRBV4-1|NA
CASSQDGHPQETQYF
>TRBJ2-6|TRBV28|NA
CASSLSGGTFSGANVLTF
>TRBJ2-5|TRBV5-1|NA
CASSPEEGWETQYF
>TRBJ1-2|TRBV29-1|NA
CSGADRGQDYGYTF
>TRBJ1-2|TRBV20-1|NA
CSARDALGQGYGYTF
>TRBJ1-2|TRBV7-9|few
CASSSYAGQGHGYTF
>TRBJ2-1|TRBV7-9|few
CASSSQIRPEQFF
>TRBJ1-1|TRBV27|NA
CASSGPDWPGLKTEAFF
>TRBJ2-1|TRBV15|few
CATSTLGGGSEQFF
>TRBJ2-1|TRBV10-3|NA
CASSWDRFFQFF
>TRBJ2-7|TRBV20-1|few
CSAWGQRLYEQYF